Below, 25 T cell receptor beta chains from the same sample are listed, as sequenced in a study of beta chain features in type 1 diabetes. All of the isolated RNA was reverse transcribed, so expressed TCRB transcripts were sequenced. Assay: immunoSEQ multiplex PCR; the TCRdb copy retains only in-frame clones and omits some. The top ten clones hold about 0.06% of a sample with approximately 470,000 clones, approximately 30% of them seen once. Sample: naive CD4+ T cells from blood. These receptors originate from a man in his late teens or twenties in good health.

V is TRBV30 and J is TRBJ1-1, with TRBD1 as a possible D gene (5 bases). V lost 5 bases and J lost 3, with 16 bases in between. Germline CDR1 and CDR2: GTSNPN and SVGIG (reference sequence). The CDR3 is 14 residues long. CDR3 in DNA: TGTGCCTGGGGCTCAGGGTTAACCCACACTGAAGCTTTCTTT. Residues: CAWGSGLTHTEAFF.

On this clone: Other DNA sequences within the sample encode an identical CDR3. V usage is TRBV7-9 and J usage is TRBJ2-7; D is unclear. V was clipped by 1 base and J by 0 bases, with 4 bases between them. CDR3 size: 13 residues. In germline, CDR1 is SEHNR, CDR2 FQNEAQ (reference sequence). The CDR3 DNA follows: TGTGCCAGCAGCTTAGTTAGCTCCTACGAGCAGTACTTC. Its protein is CASSLVSSYEQYF.

The V gene is TRBV28, the J gene TRBJ1-4, with D hard to call. V dropped 4 bases and J dropped 6 bases, with 3 bases sitting between them. The CDR3 runs 11 residues. CDR1 and CDR2 (germline): MDHEN, SYDVKM. The CDR3 sequence is CASSSHEKLFF. CDR3 nucleotide sequence: TGTGCCAGCAGTTCTCATGAAAAACTGTTTTTT.

The genes are TRBV29-1 and TRBJ2-3, with D perhaps matching TRBD1 (5 bases). Deletions cut 8 bases from V and 5 bases from J, with 14 bases between. Germline V gene sequence: CDR1 SQVTM, CDR2 ANQGSEA. CDR3 length: 12 residues. CDR3 nucleotide sequence: TGCAGCAGGTTGGGGCCAGGAGATACGCAGTATTTT. Translation: CSRLGPGDTQYF.

This clone has only one observation. V is TRBV5-1 and J is TRBJ2-2, with a tentative D call TRBD1 (6 bases). Germline assignment: CDR1 SGHRS and CDR2 YFSETQ. This CDR3 spans 15 amino acids. V dropped 0 bases and J dropped 1 base, with 7 bases sitting between them. The CDR3 loop reads CASSLEQGNTGELFF. CDR3 DNA: TGCGCCAGCAGCTTGGAACAGGGGAACACCGGGGAGCTGTTTTTT.

The V and J genes are TRBV5-4 and TRBJ2-7, with TRBD1 identical over 7 bases. This CDR3 contains 15 residues. The V gene's germline CDR1 is SGHNT and CDR2 YYREEE (reference sequence). V gave up 3 bases and J gave up 3 bases; unmatched junction bases: 9. The CDR3 spells CASSSRQGNLYEQYF. The CDR3 nucleotides are TGTGCCAGCAGCTCCCGACAGGGAAACCTCTACGAGCAGTACTTC.

This clone was seen a few times. The V gene is TRBV4-2, the J gene TRBJ2-1; tentatively, D is TRBD2 (6 bases). Trimming pared 2 bases from V and 7 bases from J, leaving 24 bases between. Per the germline V gene, CDR1 is LGHNA and CDR2 is YNFKEQ. The CDR3 is 18 amino acids. In nucleotides, the CDR3 is TGTGCCAGCAGCCAAAGGGGAGGCATGGAGGGCCGTGGAAATGAGCAGTTCTTC. Translating it yields CASSQRGGMEGRGNEQFF.

The chain links TRBV7-8 to TRBJ2-6, with 7 nucleotides matching TRBD1. J lost 0 bases, V lost 5 bases, and 7 bases had no gene match. The germline CDR1 and CDR2 sequences are SGHVS and FQNEAQ. This CDR3 contains 17 residues. The CDR3 region has the DNA TGTGCCAGCAGCGGTGGGACAGTTTACTCTGGGGCCAACGTCCTGACTTTC. Protein sequence: CASSGGTVYSGANVLTF. The whole variable domain, remainder taken from reference TRBV7-8 and TRBJ2-6, is GAGVSQSPRYKVAKRGQDVALRCDPISGHVSLFWYQQALGQGPEFLTYFQNEAQLDKSGLPSDRFFAERPEGSVSTLKIQRTQQEDSAVYLCASSGGTVYSGANVLTFGAGSRLTVL.

This clone was counted between two and nine times. This chain connects TRBV7-2 to TRBJ2-3, with 7 bases fitting TRBD2. CDR1 is SGHTA, CDR2 FQGNSA, per germline. The junction had 5 bases not matched to a gene; V was cut back by 1 base and J by 4 bases. CDR3 length: 15 residues. The CDR3 DNA sequence: TGTGCCAGCAGCTTAGGGCCAGGGAGGGCAGATACGCAGTATTTT. It is translated as CASSLGPGRADTQYF.

The rearrangement uses TRBV29-1 and TRBJ2-2; D is uncertain. Germline CDR1 reads SQVTM; CDR2 reads ANQGSEA. Trimming took off 4 bases at V and 3 bases at J, with 12 bases between the two ends. The CDR3 has 14 amino acids. The CDR3 coding sequence is TGCAGCGTTGTAAAAGGGTCGTACACCGGGGAGCTGTTTTTT. Translating gives CSVVKGSYTGELFF.

The V call is TRBV27, the J call TRBJ2-1; D might be TRBD2 (6 bases). CDR1 MNHEY and CDR2 SMNVEV come from the germline V gene (reference sequence). The CDR3 contains 14 residues. V lost 7 bases to trimming and J lost 9 bases, with 19 bases between them. The CDR3 DNA follows: TGTGCCAGCACCCCCTCCCGCTGGGGAGGTGAGCAGTTCTTC. Amino acid sequence: CASTPSRWGGEQFF.

This clone has only a few counts. The chain has TRBV19 and TRBJ2-3, with a tentative D call TRBD2 (5 bases). V was pared by 5 bases and J by 0 bases, with 9 bases between. The CDR3 consists of 14 residues. Germline V gene sequence: CDR1 LNHDA, CDR2 SQIVND (reference sequence). In DNA, the CDR3 is TGTGCCAGTAGTGCGGACTCTAGCACAGATACGCAGTATTTT. It encodes CASSADSSTDTQYF.

This clone was observed a handful of times. The chain combines TRBV29-1 with TRBJ2-1; perhaps TRBD2 as D (5 bases). Trimming stripped 1 base from V and 10 bases from J, with 8 bases between. CDR3 length: 11 residues. The germline CDR1 and CDR2 sequences are SQVTM and ANQGSEA. CDR3 sequence: CSVEGGREQFF. In DNA, the CDR3 is TGCAGCGTTGAAGGCGGGCGGGAGCAGTTCTTC.

This clone appeared a few times. The genes are TRBV14 and TRBJ2-2; D gene ambiguous. Germline assignment: CDR1 SGHDN and CDR2 FVKESK. The CDR3 extends over 14 amino acids. V gave up 1 base and J gave up 0 bases, with 3 bases separating them. The CDR3 region has the DNA TGTGCCAGCAGCCAAGGAACGAACACCGGGGAGCTGTTTTTT. Protein: CASSQGTNTGELFF.

This chain uses TRBV9 with TRBJ2-7; the D gene is possibly TRBD1 (6 bases). Trimming stripped 0 bases from V and 2 bases from J, with 15 bases between. In germline, CDR1 is SGDLS, CDR2 YYNGEE. The CDR3 runs 16 residues. CDR3 in DNA: TGTGCCAGCAGCGTAGCTACTGGGGGCGTCCCCTACGAGCAGTACTTC. This encodes CASSVATGGVPYEQYF.

This clone appeared once. This sequence joins TRBV9 and TRBJ2-4; the D call may be TRBD1 or TRBD2 (5 bases each). Trimming removed 4 bases at V and 11 bases at J, with 22 bases between. CDR1 is SGDLS, CDR2 YYNGEE, per germline. This CDR3 comprises 15 residues. CDR3 in DNA: TGTGCCAGCAGCCCAGGGAGTGAACAGTGGGTCCTTCAGTACTTC. This translates into CASSPGSEQWVLQYF.

In this sample, this clone turned up a few times. The chain combines TRBV28 with TRBJ1-5; D is ambiguous. This CDR3 comprises 13 residues. The germline CDR1 and CDR2 sequences are MDHEN and SYDVKM. The V end was cut by 7 bases, the J end by 2 bases, with 9 bases between. The CDR3 sequence is CASMGRRNQPQHF. The DNA of the CDR3 is TGTGCCAGCATGGGCAGGCGCAATCAGCCCCAGCATTTT.

This clone was detected a few times. This CDR3 is also generated by other DNA sequences in the sample. CDR3 protein: CSASGEETQYF. In nucleotides, the CDR3 is TGCAGTGCAAGCGGGGAAGAGACCCAGTACTTC. The chain links TRBV20-1 to TRBJ2-5, with 7 bases identical to TRBD2. V was pared by 6 bases and J by 3 bases, with 1 base of the junction left unmatched. Germline V gene data show CDR1 as DFQATT and CDR2 as SNEGSKA (reference sequence). The CDR3 runs 11 residues.

This clone was counted between two and nine times. The V call is TRBV27, the J call TRBJ2-3; the D is unclear. Germline V gene sequence: CDR1 MNHEY, CDR2 SMNVEV (reference sequence). The CDR3 contains 13 residues. V lost 6 bases, J lost 0 bases, and 7 bases lay in between. CDR3 protein: CASSEWSTDTQYF. CDR3 sequence (DNA): TGTGCCAGCAGCGAGTGGAGCACAGATACGCAGTATTTT.

This clone was seen only a few times. CDR3 region: CASSPAGQSYEQYF. The DNA of the CDR3 is TGTGCCAGCTCACCGGCAGGACAGTCGTACGAGCAGTACTTC. This chain uses TRBV18 with TRBJ2-7; D is possibly TRBD1 (6 bases). CDR1 and CDR2 (germline): KGHSH, LQKENI. This CDR3 region has 14 residues. Trimming removed 3 bases at V and 4 bases at J, with 13 bases between. The full variable domain, completed using reference TRBV18 and TRBJ2-7, is NAGVMQNPRHLVRRRGQEARLRCSPMKGHSHVYWYRQLPEEGLKFMVYLQKENIIDESGMPKERFSAEFPKEGPSILRIQQVVRGDSAAYFCASSPAGQSYEQYFGPGTRLTVT.

This clone was seen only a few times. This chain joins TRBV15 and TRBJ1-1; D not resolved. Trimming removed 0 bases at V and 4 bases at J, with 6 bases between. The CDR3 is made up of 13 amino acids. Germline V gives CDR1 LNHNV, CDR2 YYDKDF (reference sequence). DNA for the CDR3: TGTGCCACCAGCAGAGATCGGTCCACTGAAGCTTTCTTT. This codes for CATSRDRSTEAFF.

This chain joins TRBV5-4 and TRBJ2-1; 7 bases align to TRBD2. The V gene end was trimmed by 0 bases and the J gene end by 4 bases; junction bases not matched to a gene: 7. Germline CDR1 reads SGHNT; CDR2 reads YYREEE (reference sequence). The CDR3 is made up of 16 amino acids. The CDR3 bases are TGTGCCAGCAGCTTGGTTGATAGCGGGTATTACAATGAGCAGTTCTTC. The encoded protein is CASSLVDSGYYNEQFF.

The chain couples TRBV2 to TRBJ2-7; maybe TRBD2 (5 bases). Trimming cost V 4 bases and J 3 bases, with 16 bases left between them. The CDR3 contains 15 residues. Germline CDR1 and CDR2: SNHLY and FYNNEI. The CDR3 sequence: CASSVRRIGNYEQYF. The DNA for the CDR3 is TGTGCCAGCAGTGTAAGGAGGATTGGGAACTACGAGCAGTACTTC.

The CDR3 spells CASSPQGSGEQYF. CDR3 DNA sequence: TGTGCCAGCAGTCCACAGGGTAGCGGCGAGCAGTACTTC. This chain joins TRBV25-1 and TRBJ2-7; D might be TRBD1 or TRBD2, each matching 6 bases. This CDR3 region has 13 residues. V shed 5 bases and J shed 6 bases, with 14 bases lying between them. Germline V CDR1 and CDR2: MGHDK, SYGVNS.

This clone was seen only a few times. The CDR3 nucleotides are TGTGCCAGCAGCCGCGGACTAGCGGGAGGAGAGGATACGCAGTATTTT. Amino acids: CASSRGLAGGEDTQYF. The chain joins TRBV7-2 to TRBJ2-3; 14 bases map to TRBD2. Germline V lookup: CDR1 SGHTA, CDR2 FQGNSA. The CDR3 sequence is 16 residues long. The ends lost 5 bases at V and 6 bases at J; junction bases unmatched: 7.